What follows are 6 T cell receptor beta chains derived from one specimen sequenced in a study of shared clonotypes between healthy human individuals (dated by TCRdb to the early 2020s). Receptors were amplified or captured by the immunoSEQ multiplex PCR assay. Imported from immuneACCESS, the table was reduced by TCRdb to in-frame sequences with V and J called. These copies leave out some clones; in studies compared against another copy, an unresolved V gene accounts for under half, and the cause of the remainder is not known. The table for this sample lists about 490,000 clones; more than 75% of them were counted only once. Jointly, the top ten make up around 13% of the sample. Sample: PBMCs. These receptors originate from a middle-aged woman in good health. Some clones in this sample may be carry-over from other donors' samples.

Worth noting for this clone: Relative to the germline gene, one junction end is altered; a read error may explain this. The chain employs TRBV30 and TRBJ2-3; 15 bases are a match to TRBD2. Germline loops: CDR1 GTSNPN, CDR2 SVGIG (reference sequence). The CDR3 runs to 15 residues. The CDR3 sequence is CAWDSPGLAGGPSHF. The CDR3 DNA reads as TGTGCCTGGGATTCCCCGGGACTAGCGGGAGGCCCGTCACATTTT.

The rearrangement uses TRBV28 and TRBJ1-4; TRBD1 aligns across 7 bases. V shed 6 bases, J shed 7 bases, and the junction held 8 bases outside the gene matches. This CDR3 region has 14 residues. The germline V gene encodes CDR1 MDHEN and CDR2 SYDVKM. This CDR3 is CASSPGGQSEKLFF. The CDR3 DNA is TGTGCCAGCAGCCCCGGGGGACAGAGTGAAAAACTGTTTTTT. Drawing the rest from reference TRBV28 and TRBJ1-4, the complete variable domain is DVKVTQSSRYLVKRTGEKVFLECVQDMDHENMFWYRQDPGLGLRLIYFSYDVKMKEKGDIPEGYSVSREKKERFSLILESASTNQTSMYLCASSPGGQSEKLFFGSGTQLSVL.

This sequence joins TRBV7-9 and TRBJ2-5, with D possibly matching TRBD2 (6 bases). CDR1 is SEHNR and CDR2 is FQNEAQ in the germline V gene (reference sequence). The CDR3 has 15 amino acids. The V end lost 3 bases, the J end lost 5 bases, and 16 bases lay between the germline ends. Here the CDR3 reads CASSLVGGVGETQYF. The CDR3 DNA follows: TGTGCCAGCAGCTTGGTGGGAGGAGTGGGGGAGACCCAGTACTTC.

This chain uses TRBV7-9 with TRBJ1-4; 10 nucleotides match TRBD1. In germline, CDR1 is SEHNR, CDR2 FQNEAQ (reference sequence). The CDR3 totals 19 residues. The ends lost 5 bases at V and 3 bases at J; junction bases unmatched: 15. As DNA, the CDR3 is TGTGCCAGCAGCCGCAGGACGGGACAGGGGCGTTTGGCTAATGAAAAACTGTTTTTT. It codes for CASSRRTGQGRLANEKLFF.

The CDR3 is CASSLTAPRERFTDTQYF. The CDR3 DNA reads TGTGCCAGCAGCTTAACGGCCCCCCGGGAGCGGTTCACAGATACGCAGTATTTT. The chain combines TRBV7-3 with TRBJ2-3; D perhaps matches TRBD2 (6 bases). The germline CDR1 and CDR2 sequences are SGHTA and FQGTGA. The CDR3 runs to 18 residues. The V gene lost 0 bases and the J gene lost 2 bases, with 18 bases spanning the gap.

Only one count was recorded for this clone. The chain couples TRBV27 to TRBJ2-7; a weak D match, TRBD1 (5 bases). With 8 bases removed from V and 3 bases from J, the gap between germline ends came to 23 bases. The germline gives CDR1 MNHEY, CDR2 SMNVEV (reference sequence). This CDR3 has 16 residues. The CDR3 DNA is TGTGCCAGCGGCACCACTACGAAAGGGGTCAACTACGAGCAGTACTTC. It translates to CASGTTTKGVNYEQYF.